This T cell receptor beta chain was retrieved from a study of blood T cell repertoires in COVID-19. The assay was immunoSEQ multiplex PCR, and TCRdb's table has in-frame clones only and misses some. Found here are about 160,000 clones, 75% to 90% of them singletons; the top ten hold approximately 6.2%. Germline V lookup: CDR1 SQVTM, CDR2 ANQGSEA. There are 11 residues in the CDR3. Trimming cost V 5 bases and J 7 bases, with 11 bases left between them. The chain uses TRBV29-1 and TRBJ1-1; perhaps TRBD1 as D (6 bases). Sequenced material: peripheral blood. This receptor was taken from an elderly man with acute or convalescent COVID-19. The CDR3 reads CSVSRGVEAFF. The CDR3 nucleotides are TGCAGCGTTTCCAGGGGAGTTGAAGCTTTCTTT. The whole variable domain, filled in from reference TRBV29-1 and TRBJ1-1, reads SAVISQKPSRDICQRGTSLTIQCQVDSQVTMMFWYRQQPGQSLTLIATANQGSEATYESGFVIDKFPISRPNLTFSTLTVSNMSPEDSSIYLCSVSRGVEAFFGQGTRLTVV.